A selection of T cell receptor beta chains follows, all from one sample in a study of shared clonotypes between healthy human individuals. Only in-frame clones appear in the TCRdb table, and some are missing; sequencing was by immunoSEQ multiplex PCR. The table has about 2 million clones, over 85% seen once. Sequenced sample: naive CD4+ T cells sorted from blood. All receptors derive from a man aged 18 to 35 in good health. CDR3s include the opening cysteine and the closing phenylalanine or tryptophan. The D gene is left open where the match is weak. Size values are once, few and many counts, or a class for expanded clones, and some rows have none.

size: -; V: TRBV27; D: TRBD1; J: TRBJ1-6; DNA: TGTGCCAGCACTCCGGACAGGGGGGTATATTCACCCCTCCACTTT; CDR3: CASTPDRGVYSPLHF
size: -; V: TRBV5-1; D: -; J: TRBJ2-2; DNA: TGCGCCAGCAGCTCGAAGGGGACCGGGGAGCTGTTTTTT; CDR3: CASSSKGTGELFF
size: -; V: TRBV7-6; D: -; J: TRBJ1-2; DNA: TGTGCCAGCAGCTTGACCAGGGACGGAGGCTACACCTTC; CDR3: CASSLTRDGGYTF
size: -; V: TRBV7-2; D: -; J: TRBJ1-2; DNA: TGTGCCAGCAGCTTAGGCGGGCCGTCCTATGGCTACACCTTC; CDR3: CASSLGGPSYGYTF
size: -; V: TRBV5-4; D: -; J: TRBJ2-1; DNA: TGTGCCAGCAGCTTGGGAGGGGCGGCTGTTAGGGTCAATGAGCAGTTCTTC; CDR3: CASSLGGAAVRVNEQFF
size: -; V: TRBV29-1; D: -; J: TRBJ1-1; DNA: TGCAGCGTTGAAGATGGTAATGAAGCTTTCTTT; CDR3: CSVEDGNEAFF
size: -; V: TRBV25-1; D: -; J: TRBJ2-3; DNA: TGTGCCAGCAGTGAGCGAAGGAGGGCGACAGATACGCAGTATTTT; CDR3: CASSERRRATDTQYF
size: -; V: TRBV28; D: TRBD1; J: TRBJ2-1; DNA: TGTGCCGGGGGGACAGGGGGCGCGAGAAATGAGCAGTTCTTC; CDR3: CAGGTGGARNEQFF
size: -; V: TRBV5-6; D: TRBD2; J: TRBJ2-7; DNA: TGTGCCAGCAGCGGAACCGGGACTAGCGGGCTTATCTCCTACGAGCAGTACTTC; CDR3: CASSGTGTSGLISYEQYF
size: -; V: TRBV6-6; D: -; J: TRBJ2-7; DNA: TGTGCCAGCAGTCACAACGCCCCGGGCCCGGGGTGGGAGCAGTACTTC; CDR3: CASSHNAPGPGWEQYF
size: -; V: TRBV9; D: -; J: TRBJ1-1; DNA: TGTGCCAGCAGCGCCAACAGGGACGGGACTGAAGCTTTCTTT; CDR3: CASSANRDGTEAFF
size: -; V: TRBV29-1; D: TRBD1; J: TRBJ2-7; DNA: TGCAGCGTGTCGGGACAGAGCTCCTACGAGCAGTACTTC; CDR3: CSVSGQSSYEQYF
size: -; V: TRBV30; D: TRBD1; J: TRBJ1-3; DNA: TGTGCCTGGAGAGCGTCGGGACAGGGTGGTAACACCATATATTTT; CDR3: CAWRASGQGGNTIYF
size: -; V: TRBV29-1; D: -; J: TRBJ1-5; DNA: TGCAGCGTTGAAGTTGGAGGGGGGCTCAATCAGCCCCAGCATTTT; CDR3: CSVEVGGGLNQPQHF
size: many; V: TRBV10-2; D: TRBD1; J: TRBJ1-5; DNA: TGCGCCAGCGCTGCCCAGGCCGGGACAGGTGGCAATCAGCCCCAGCATTTT; CDR3: CASAAQAGTGGNQPQHF
size: -; V: TRBV10-3; D: -; J: TRBJ1-2; DNA: TGTGCCATCAGTGACGGGGGTGGCTACACCTTC; CDR3: CAISDGGGYTF
size: -; V: TRBV5-1; D: -; J: TRBJ2-2; DNA: TGCGCCAGCAGGTCGAGGGGGGACACCGGGGAGCTGTTTTTT; CDR3: CASRSRGDTGELFF
size: -; V: TRBV25-1; D: -; J: TRBJ2-1; DNA: TGTGCCAGCAGTGACGGACAGTACTACAATGAGCAGTTCTTC; CDR3: CASSDGQYYNEQFF
size: -; V: TRBV6-6; D: -; J: TRBJ1-4; DNA: TGTGCCAGCAGTCCGTGGGTTGGGAAACTGTTTTTT; CDR3: CASSPWVGKLFF
size: -; V: TRBV18; D: -; J: TRBJ1-5; DNA: TGTGCCAGCTCACCCACAACGTCGAATCAGCCCCAGCATTTT; CDR3: CASSPTTSNQPQHF
size: -; V: TRBV27; D: -; J: TRBJ2-3; DNA: TGTGCCAGCAGCCGGGGACTGACAGATACGCAGTATTTT; CDR3: CASSRGLTDTQYF
size: -; V: TRBV6-4; D: -; J: TRBJ1-6; DNA: TGTGCCAGCAGTCCTTCCGGGAATTCACCCCTCCACTTT; CDR3: CASSPSGNSPLHF
size: -; V: TRBV18; D: TRBD1; J: TRBJ1-6; DNA: TGTGCCAGCTCACCTACAGGGGGTAACTATAATTCACCCCTCCACTTT; CDR3: CASSPTGGNYNSPLHF
size: -; V: TRBV7-2; D: -; J: TRBJ2-3; DNA: TGTGCCAGCAGCTCCCAACCCGGGAGAACAGATACGCAGTATTTT; CDR3: CASSSQPGRTDTQYF
size: -; V: TRBV27; D: -; J: TRBJ1-1; DNA: TGTGCCAGCAGACGGCAGGCATACACTGAAGCTTTCTTT; CDR3: CASRRQAYTEAFF
size: -; V: TRBV11-3; D: -; J: TRBJ1-5; DNA: TGTGCCAGCAGCTTAGGCACCCTGTTAAGCAATCAGCCCCAGCATTTT; CDR3: CASSLGTLLSNQPQHF
size: -; V: TRBV10-3; D: -; J: TRBJ1-2; DNA: TGTGCCATCACGGGCGCCGGTGGCTACACCTTC; CDR3: CAITGAGGYTF
size: few; V: TRBV25-1; D: -; J: TRBJ1-2; DNA: TGTGCCAGCAGTGAATCCCTATCGGGGGTATATGGCTACACCTTC; CDR3: CASSESLSGVYGYTF
size: -; V: TRBV4-1; D: -; J: TRBJ1-4; DNA: TGCGCCAGCAGCCAAGATGCCCAGGGGTCAGGCGAAAAACTGTTTTTT; CDR3: CASSQDAQGSGEKLFF
size: -; V: TRBV5-1; D: -; J: TRBJ2-7; DNA: TGCGCCAGCAGCTTGAGTCCGGCAGGGAGCTCCTACGAGCAGTACTTC; CDR3: CASSLSPAGSSYEQYF
size: -; V: TRBV7-6; D: -; J: TRBJ2-7; DNA: TGTGCCAGCAGCCCCATTGCAGGAACCTACTACGAGCAGTACTTC; CDR3: CASSPIAGTYYEQYF
size: -; V: TRBV5-1; D: -; J: TRBJ2-2; DNA: TGCGCCAGCAGCTCAGGGGATAAGGGCACCGGGGAGCTGTTTTTT; CDR3: CASSSGDKGTGELFF
size: -; V: TRBV30; D: -; J: TRBJ1-1; DNA: TGTGCCTGGAGTGTACCACGAGCACGAGCTTTCTTT; CDR3: CAWSVPRARAFF
size: -; V: TRBV29-1; D: TRBD2; J: TRBJ2-7; DNA: TGCAGCGTTGGATTGTCCGGGACTAGCGAGCAGTACTTC; CDR3: CSVGLSGTSEQYF
size: -; V: TRBV18; D: -; J: TRBJ1-2; DNA: TGTGCCAGTACCGAGGGCAGGGGCTATGGCTACACCTTC; CDR3: CASTEGRGYGYTF
size: -; V: TRBV6-1; D: -; J: TRBJ2-5; DNA: TGTGCCAGCAGGTGGGCTAGCGCAGAGACCCAGTACTTC; CDR3: CASRWASAETQYF
size: once; V: TRBV28; D: -; J: TRBJ2-4; DNA: TGTGCCAGCAACTCGGGTTTCGGGGCCAAGAACATTCAGTACTTC; CDR3: CASNSGFGAKNIQYF
size: -; V: TRBV6-5; D: -; J: TRBJ1-1; DNA: TGTGCCAGCAGTTTCACCCTGCAGAACACTGAAGCTTTCTTT; CDR3: CASSFTLQNTEAFF
size: many; V: TRBV30; D: -; J: TRBJ1-6; DNA: TGTGCCTGGAGCGCTCGAATGGGGGCCTATAATTCACCCCTCCACTTT; CDR3: CAWSARMGAYNSPLHF
size: -; V: TRBV7-2; D: TRBD2; J: TRBJ2-5; DNA: TGTGCCAGCAGCTTAGGAGCGGGGGGCCTGGGAGAGACCCAGTACTTC; CDR3: CASSLGAGGLGETQYF
size: -; V: TRBV28; D: -; J: TRBJ2-2; DNA: TGTGCCAGCAACGTTAAGGGGGGTACCGGGGAGCTGTTTTTT; CDR3: CASNVKGGTGELFF
size: -; V: TRBV18; D: -; J: TRBJ2-3; DNA: TGTGCCAGCTCTCGAGCTAGCGGCACAGATACGCAGTATTTT; CDR3: CASSRASGTDTQYF
size: -; V: TRBV2; D: TRBD1; J: TRBJ2-5; DNA: TGTGCCAGCAGAGGGACAGCGCAAGAGACCCAGTACTTC; CDR3: CASRGTAQETQYF
size: -; V: TRBV10-2; D: TRBD1; J: TRBJ1-5; DNA: TGCGCCAGCAGTGGAACCGGGACAGGGTCGGGAGTTGGCAATCAGCCCCAGCATTTT; CDR3: CASSGTGTGSGVGNQPQHF
size: -; V: TRBV30; D: TRBD2; J: TRBJ2-1; DNA: TGTGCCTGGAGTACCCTGACTAGCGGGGGGCCGGACGAGCAGTTCTTC; CDR3: CAWSTLTSGGPDEQFF
size: once; V: TRBV18; D: -; J: TRBJ1-5; DNA: TGTGCCAGCCACCTGGTTGGCGGCAATCAGCCCCAGCATTTT; CDR3: CASHLVGGNQPQHF
size: -; V: TRBV2; D: -; J: TRBJ1-1; DNA: TGTGCCAGCAGTGAAGACCTCGGGACTACCAACACTGAAGCTTTCTTT; CDR3: CASSEDLGTTNTEAFF
size: -; V: TRBV19; D: TRBD1; J: TRBJ2-7; DNA: TGTGCCAGTAGTATACAGGGGGCCTACGAGCAGTACTTC; CDR3: CASSIQGAYEQYF
size: once; V: TRBV27; D: TRBD1; J: TRBJ1-5; DNA: TGTGCCAGCAGTTTAATGCCGACAGGGGCTCGGCCCCAGCATTTT; CDR3: CASSLMPTGARPQHF
size: -; V: TRBV11-3; D: -; J: TRBJ2-3; DNA: TGTGCCAGCAGCCCAGGGGATGTCATGGGACCCAGCACAGATACGCAGTATTTT; CDR3: CASSPGDVMGPSTDTQYF
size: -; V: TRBV6-1; D: -; J: TRBJ1-5; DNA: TGTGCCAGCAGTGAAGCTCTAACCAGCTCGGGAGAGCCCCAGCATTTT; CDR3: CASSEALTSSGEPQHF
size: -; V: TRBV6-1; D: TRBD1; J: TRBJ1-2; DNA: TGTGCCAGCAGTGAAGGGACAGGGGGTGGCTACACCTTC; CDR3: CASSEGTGGGYTF
size: many; V: TRBV6-5; D: TRBD1; J: TRBJ2-7; DNA: TGTGCCAGCAGTCTCCTCGAGACAGGGTCAGCGCAGTACTTC; CDR3: CASSLLETGSAQYF
size: -; V: TRBV18; D: -; J: TRBJ2-5; DNA: TGTGCCAGCTCACCCCTAGGGCCGGGCGCGGAGACCCAGTACTTC; CDR3: CASSPLGPGAETQYF
size: -; V: TRBV7-9; D: -; J: TRBJ2-7; DNA: TGTGCCAGCAGCTTAGAGGTCAGTTACCACGAGCAGTACTTC; CDR3: CASSLEVSYHEQYF
size: -; V: TRBV10-1; D: TRBD1; J: TRBJ1-6; DNA: TGCGCCAGCAGCCAAGGCTCCGGGACAGGGACTTCACCCCTCCACTTT; CDR3: CASSQGSGTGTSPLHF